This passage covers 14 T cell receptor beta chains from one sample sequenced in a study of blood T cell repertoires in COVID-19. TCRdb keeps only in-frame clones here, not all; method: immunoSEQ multiplex PCR. This sample has 50,000 to 65,000 clones; approximately 90% occur once, and the top ten carry around 3.1%. The material sequenced was peripheral blood. The receptors stem from a man aged 45 to 65 with acute or convalescent COVID-19.

This clone came up a few times. The chain joins TRBV4-1 to TRBJ1-1; TRBD1 is a possible D gene (5 bases). From germline, CDR1 is MGHRA and CDR2 YSYEKL. The V end lost 3 bases, the J end lost 4 bases, and 18 bases lay between the germline ends. There are 16 residues in the CDR3. The CDR3 protein is CASSQPTLGGPTEAFF. The CDR3 nucleotides are TGCGCCAGCAGCCAGCCTACTCTCGGGGGTCCCACTGAAGCTTTCTTT.

V and J are TRBV5-1 and TRBJ1-1; D might be TRBD1 (6 bases). Germline values: CDR1 SGHRS, CDR2 YFSETQ. V lost 3 bases and J lost 2, with 14 bases in between. This CDR3 comprises 15 residues. CDR3 region: CASSYFQGTNTEAFF. DNA of the CDR3: TGCGCCAGCAGCTATTTCCAGGGGACCAACACTGAAGCTTTCTTT. Based on the CDR3 plus reference TRBV5-1 and TRBJ1-1, the full variable domain is KAGVTQTPRYLIKTRGQQVTLSCSPISGHRSVSWYQQTPGQGLQFLFEYFSETQRNKGNFPGRFSGRQFSNSRSEMNVSTLELGDSALYLCASSYFQGTNTEAFFGQGTRLTVV.

This clone appeared a few times. This chain connects TRBV21-1 to TRBJ2-7; the D call in the table, TRBD1, was not verified against the DNA. TRBV21-1 is a listed pseudogene. This CDR3 contains 15 residues. The CDR3 reads CASSRPVIPLYEQYF. DNA for the CDR3: TGTGCCAGCAGCAGGCCCGTCATCCCCCTCTACGAGCAGTACTTC.

The J gene is TRBJ2-2, the V gene TRBV4-1, with a possible D match to TRBD2 (6 bases). The CDR3 is 16 amino acids. Looked up from germline, CDR1 is MGHRA and CDR2 is YSYEKL. V was trimmed by 4 bases and J by 3 bases, leaving 15 bases between them. The CDR3 spells CASSLPLLAHTGELFF. The CDR3 DNA follows: TGCGCCAGCAGCCTCCCTCTACTAGCCCACACCGGGGAGCTGTTTTTT.

In DNA form, the CDR3 reads TGTGCCAGCAGTTTCGGGAAGGGCTACGAGCAGTACTTC. This gives the protein CASSFGKGYEQYF. V gene TRBV27 combines with J gene TRBJ2-7; tentative D call: TRBD2 (5 bases). The CDR3 length is 13 residues. CDR1 MNHEY and CDR2 SMNVEV come from the germline V gene (reference sequence). The V and J ends lost 3 bases and 3 bases respectively, with 9 bases between them.

This CDR3 is CASRTGTDQYNEQFF. CDR3 coding DNA: TGTGCCAGTAGGACCGGGACAGATCAATACAATGAGCAGTTCTTC. This rearrangement joins TRBV19 to TRBJ2-1; 7 nucleotides agree with TRBD1. Looked up from germline, CDR1 is LNHDA and CDR2 is SQIVND (reference sequence). J lost 4 bases, V lost 6 bases, and 9 bases had no gene match. The CDR3 length is 15 residues.

The chain has TRBV14 and TRBJ2-7, with a tentative D call TRBD1 (6 bases). The V end was cut by 4 bases, the J end by 7 bases, with 29 bases between. Germline V gene data show CDR1 as SGHDN and CDR2 as FVKESK. The CDR3 consists of 18 residues. CDR3 residues: CASSPHQGQKGHYFEQYF. CDR3 nucleotide sequence: TGTGCCAGCAGCCCGCACCAAGGTCAAAAGGGACACTACTTTGAGCAGTACTTC.

The chain combines TRBV7-3 with TRBJ2-5; 8 positions agree with TRBD2. The ends lost 6 bases at V and 7 bases at J; junction bases unmatched: 7. CDR1 is SGHTA and CDR2 is FQGTGA in the germline V gene. CDR3 size: 13 residues. As DNA, the CDR3 is TGTGCCAGCAGTCCCGGGGGGGCAGGGACCCAGTACTTC. This codes for CASSPGGAGTQYF.

This sequence joins TRBV7-2 and TRBJ2-7, with D tentatively TRBD2 (6 bases). The CDR3 sequence is 15 residues long. Germline V gene lookup returns CDR1 SGHTA and CDR2 FQGNSA. V lost 3 bases to trimming and J lost 3 bases, with 15 bases between them. The CDR3 here is CASSLRRRDHYEQYF. The CDR3 DNA reads as TGTGCCAGCAGCTTGAGAAGGCGGGATCACTACGAGCAGTACTTC. The full variable domain, rest sourced from reference TRBV7-2 and TRBJ2-7, is GAGVSQSPSNKVTEKGKDVELRCDPISGHTALYWYRQSLGQGLEFLIYFQGNSAPDKSGLPSDRFSAERTGGSVSTLTIQRTQQEDSAVYLCASSLRRRDHYEQYFGPGTRLTVT.

The chain combines TRBV29-1 with TRBJ2-2; 8 bases map to TRBD1. This CDR3 is built from 15 residues. V lost 5 bases, J lost 5 bases, and 10 bases stayed unmatched. Germline CDR1 and CDR2: SQVTM and ANQGSEA. The CDR3 DNA follows: TGCAGCGTTCTTCCCGGACAGGGTGGTACCGGGGAGCTGTTTTTT. This translates into CSVLPGQGGTGELFF.

This rearrangement joins TRBV5-5 to TRBJ1-4; TRBD1 agrees at 7 bases. The CDR3 loop spans 14 amino acids. Trimming took 5 bases from V and 7 from J; bases not matched to a gene: 8. Germline CDR1 SGHKS, CDR2 YYEKEE (reference sequence). The CDR3 region has the DNA TGTGCCAGCAGTCCACAGGGGACGAGTGAAAAACTGTTTTTT. This translates into CASSPQGTSEKLFF.

The rearrangement joins TRBV10-3 to TRBJ1-5, with 7 nucleotides matching TRBD1. Germline V gene data show CDR1 as ENHRY and CDR2 as SYGVKD. The CDR3 is 15 residues long. Germline trimming cut 6 bases from V and 0 bases from J; bases unmatched to any gene: 5. The CDR3 bases are TGTGCCATCAGCGCCGACAGGGCTAGCAATCAGCCCCAGCATTTT. It codes for CAISADRASNQPQHF.

The rearrangement uses TRBV24-1 and TRBJ2-3, with D tentatively TRBD2 (6 bases). V was shortened by 1 base and J by 0 bases, with 16 bases between the two germline ends. In germline, CDR1 is KGHDR, CDR2 SFDVKD. The CDR3 loop spans 18 amino acids. The CDR3 DNA reads as TGTGCCACCAGTGATTTTGGGAACGGCGGGGTTAGCACAGATACGCAGTATTTT. Protein product: CATSDFGNGGVSTDTQYF.

This sequence joins TRBV19 and TRBJ1-4; D gene uncertain. Germline values: CDR1 LNHDA, CDR2 SQIVND (reference sequence). V dropped 5 bases and J dropped 6 bases, with 19 bases sitting between them. The CDR3 length is 16 residues. The CDR3 sequence: CASSPRSRGFDEKLFF. For the CDR3, the DNA is TGTGCCAGTAGTCCCCGGTCCCGCGGGTTTGATGAAAAACTGTTTTTT.